The 10 T cell receptor beta chains below come from one sample, sequenced in a study of preoperative IRX-2 immunotherapy in early breast cancer. Profiling relied on immunoSEQ multiplex PCR, and the TCRdb table lists in-frame clones only, not all of them. The table records 24,000 or so clones, about 90% of them present only once. Specified treatment: preoperative locoregional IRX-2 cytokine immunotherapy. The sequencing used tumor tissue, collected after IRX-2 immunotherapy. Receptor source: a human donor with breast cancer.

This chain uses TRBV5-4 with TRBJ2-5, with 7 positions matching TRBD1. The J segment lost 7 bases and the V segment lost 4 bases, leaving 7 bases of the junction unmatched. In germline, CDR1 is SGHNT, CDR2 YYREEE (reference sequence). This CDR3 comprises 13 residues. The CDR3 loop reads CASSDRVLATQYF. The CDR3 coding sequence is TGTGCCAGCAGCGACAGGGTTTTGGCGACCCAGTACTTC.

This chain uses TRBV7-9 with TRBJ2-7, with unresolved D. V shed 4 bases and J shed 6 bases, with 13 bases lying between them. The V gene's germline CDR1 is SEHNR and CDR2 FQNEAQ (reference sequence). The CDR3 has 13 residues. As DNA, the CDR3 is TGTGCCAGCAGCTCCCTTCTATCGGGCGAGCAGTACTTC. Translation gives CASSSLLSGEQYF.

The chain recombines TRBV6-6 with TRBJ1-3; D gene ambiguous. Germline CDR1 and CDR2: MNHNY and SVGAGI (reference sequence). The V gene lost 2 bases and the J gene lost 4 bases, with 6 bases spanning the gap. The CDR3 consists of 13 residues. CDR3: CASSYTSGNTIYF. The CDR3 bases are TGTGCCAGCAGTTACACGTCAGGAAACACCATATATTTT.

This clone was counted once. This chain links TRBV5-4 with TRBJ1-1, with TRBD1 matching 11 bases. Germline V gene lookup returns CDR1 SGHNT and CDR2 YYREEE (reference sequence). The V gene end was trimmed by 4 bases and the J gene end by 6 bases; junction bases not matched to a gene: 11. The CDR3 spans 16 residues. DNA for the CDR3: TGTGCCAGCAGCCGCTCCTGGACAGGGGGCAACGCTGAAGCTTTCTTT. It encodes CASSRSWTGGNAEAFF.

The chain has TRBV28 and TRBJ1-2; a weak D match, TRBD1 (5 bases). V was cut by 9 bases and J by 7 bases, with 12 bases left in between. The CDR3 loop spans 11 amino acids. In germline, CDR1 is MDHEN, CDR2 SYDVKM. The CDR3 here is CASRGDGGYTF. CDR3 coding DNA: TGTGCCAGTCGGGGGGACGGTGGCTACACCTTC.

The J gene is TRBJ1-1, the V gene TRBV18, with TRBD1 as a possible D gene (6 bases). V lost 2 bases to trimming and J lost 1 base, with 11 bases between them. CDR1 is KGHSH and CDR2 is LQKENI in the germline V gene. The CDR3 runs 15 residues. In DNA form, the CDR3 reads TGTGCCAGCTCACCAGCAGGGGCAAAGAACACTGAAGCTTTCTTT. This encodes CASSPAGAKNTEAFF.

V gene TRBV7-2 combines with J gene TRBJ1-3; the D is unclear. CDR1 and CDR2 from the germline V gene are SGHTA and FQGNSA. The CDR3 spans 16 residues. Trimming pared 5 bases from V and 0 bases from J, leaving 14 bases between. The CDR3 sequence is CASSTRPQSSGNTIYF. DNA of the CDR3: TGTGCCAGCAGCACACGACCACAGAGCTCTGGAAACACCATATATTTT.

This chain uses TRBV28 with TRBJ2-1; D is unresolved. CDR1 and CDR2 from the germline V gene are MDHEN and SYDVKM. This CDR3 spans 14 amino acids. Trimming took 2 bases from V and 0 from J, leaving 5 bases between them. The DNA for the CDR3 is TGTGCCAGCAGTTTAAGTAGCTCCTACAATGAGCAGTTCTTC. This translates into CASSLSSSYNEQFF.

The chain carries TRBV11-3 and TRBJ2-1; 10 bases map to TRBD1. Looked up from germline, CDR1 is SGHNT and CDR2 is YENEEA. CDR3 length: 15 amino acids. The V segment lost 6 bases and the J segment 2 bases; nucleotides outside the gene matches: 4. DNA for the CDR3: TGTGCCAGCAGAACGACAGGGGGCACCTACAATGAGCAGTTCTTC. Translated: CASRTTGGTYNEQFF.

The chain recombines TRBV5-1 with TRBJ2-5, with no clear D. V lost 0 bases, J lost 5 bases, and 14 bases lay in between. The length of the CDR3 is 15 residues. Germline V gene lookup returns CDR1 SGHRS and CDR2 YFSETQ. The CDR3 sequence is CASSLAPDRVETQYF. The CDR3 nucleotides read TGCGCCAGCAGCTTGGCGCCCGACCGGGTGGAGACCCAGTACTTC.